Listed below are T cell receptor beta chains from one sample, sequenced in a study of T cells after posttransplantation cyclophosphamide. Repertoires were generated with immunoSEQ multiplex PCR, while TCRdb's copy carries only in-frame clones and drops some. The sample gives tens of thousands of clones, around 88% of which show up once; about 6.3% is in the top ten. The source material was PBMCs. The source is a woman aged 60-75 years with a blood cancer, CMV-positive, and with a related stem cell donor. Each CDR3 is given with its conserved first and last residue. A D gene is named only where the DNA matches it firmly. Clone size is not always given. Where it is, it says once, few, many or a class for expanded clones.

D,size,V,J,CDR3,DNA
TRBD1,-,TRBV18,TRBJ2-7,CASSPGQGVEQYF,TGTGCCAGCTCACCCGGACAGGGGGTCGAGCAGTACTTC
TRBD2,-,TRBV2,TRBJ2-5,CASSPATSGKGETQYF,TGTGCCAGCAGTCCCGCGACTAGCGGGAAAGGAGAGACCCAGTACTTC
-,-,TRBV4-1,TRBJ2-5,CASSQDGIGGRQETQYF,TGCGCCAGCAGCCAAGATGGGATAGGAGGGCGCCAAGAGACCCAGTACTTC
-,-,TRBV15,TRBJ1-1,CATSRGGAGNTEAFF,TGTGCCACCAGCAGAGGCGGGGCGGGTAACACTGAAGCTTTCTTT
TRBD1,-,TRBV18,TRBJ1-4,CASSPRDRGVEKLFF,TGTGCCAGCTCACCCCGGGACAGGGGTGTTGAAAAACTGTTTTTT
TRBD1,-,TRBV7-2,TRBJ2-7,CASSLSPGGYEQYF,TGTGCCAGCAGCTTGTCCCCAGGGGGCTACGAGCAGTACTTC
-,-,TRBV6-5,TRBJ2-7,CASSASGSSYEQYF,TGTGCCAGCAGTGCAAGCGGGTCCTCCTACGAGCAGTACTTC
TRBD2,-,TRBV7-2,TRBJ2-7,CASSRLGAGGFYEQYF,TGTGCCAGCAGCCGCCTGGGAGCGGGAGGTTTCTACGAGCAGTACTTC
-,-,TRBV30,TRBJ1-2,CAWWAPSNGYTF,TGTGCCTGGTGGGCACCGTCCAATGGCTACACCTTC
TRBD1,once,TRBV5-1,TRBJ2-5,CASSPGTGGETQYF,TGCGCCAGCAGCCCCGGGACAGGGGGAGAGACCCAGTACTTC
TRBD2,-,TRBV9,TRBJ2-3,CASSGLGLAGTDTQYF,TGTGCCAGCAGCGGACTTGGACTAGCGGGCACAGATACGCAGTATTTT
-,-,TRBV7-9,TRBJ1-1,CASRASGGYTEAFF,TGTGCCAGCAGAGCGAGCGGGGGATATACTGAAGCTTTCTTT
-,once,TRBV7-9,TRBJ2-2,CASSFGGRKGTGELFF,TGTGCCAGCAGCTTTGGTGGGAGAAAGGGAACCGGGGAGCTGTTTTTT
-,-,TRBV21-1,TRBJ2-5,CASSTPTKQGKETQYF,TGTGCCAGCAGCACGCCTACGAAACAGGGCAAGGAGACCCAGTACTTC
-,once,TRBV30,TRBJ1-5,CAWSVPGNQPQHF,TGTGCCTGGAGTGTACCAGGGAATCAGCCCCAGCATTTT
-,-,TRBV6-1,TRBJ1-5,CASRTMDSLEQPQHF,TGTGCCAGCAGAACAATGGACTCCTTAGAGCAGCCCCAGCATTTT
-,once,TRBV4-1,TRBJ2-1,CASSQDGRPRLSSSSYNEQFF,TGCGCCAGCAGCCAAGATGGGCGACCCCGACTGTCTAGCAGCTCCTACAATGAGCAGTTCTTC
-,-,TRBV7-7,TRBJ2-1,CASSLVLGLEQFF,TGTGCTAGCAGCTTAGTTCTAGGTCTTGAGCAGTTCTTC
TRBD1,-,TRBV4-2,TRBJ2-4,CASSPRLLGQAAKNIQYF,TGTGCCAGCAGCCCGCGACTGTTAGGACAGGCTGCCAAAAACATTCAGTACTTC
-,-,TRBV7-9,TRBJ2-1,CASSHTTASSYNEQFF,TGTGCCAGCAGCCATACGACTGCTAGCTCCTACAATGAGCAGTTCTTC
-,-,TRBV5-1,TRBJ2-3,CASSSQKIRSGEDTQYF,TGCGCCAGCAGCTCTCAAAAGATACGGTCGGGAGAAGATACGCAGTATTTT
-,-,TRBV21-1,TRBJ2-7,CASLGTIAYEQYF,TGTGCCAGCCTTGGGACAATCGCCTACGAGCAGTACTTC
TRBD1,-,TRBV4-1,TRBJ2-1,CASSQVGQGYNEQFF,TGCGCCAGCAGCCAAGTGGGACAGGGTTACAATGAGCAGTTCTTC
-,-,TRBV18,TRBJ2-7,CASSLLLSSYEQYF,TGTGCCAGCTCACTGCTGCTGAGCTCCTACGAGCAGTACTTC
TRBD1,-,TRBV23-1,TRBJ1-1,CASRDGQGHMNTEAFF,TGCGCCAGCAGAGACGGACAGGGGCACATGAACACTGAAGCTTTCTTT
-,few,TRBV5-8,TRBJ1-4,CASSLSGKSEKLFF,TGTGCCAGCAGCTTGTCAGGGAAAAGTGAAAAACTGTTTTTT
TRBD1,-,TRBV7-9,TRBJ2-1,CASTGQGLHQFF,TGTGCCAGCACAGGACAGGGCCTTCATCAGTTCTTC
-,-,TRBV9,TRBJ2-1,CASSARDYNEQFF,TGTGCCAGCAGCGCCCGGGACTACAATGAGCAGTTCTTC
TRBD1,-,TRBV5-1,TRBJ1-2,CASRLEDRVGYTF,TGCGCCAGCAGGTTGGAGGACAGGGTTGGCTACACCTTC
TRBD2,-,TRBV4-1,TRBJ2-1,CASSQSAGLAGAEQFF,TGCGCCAGCAGCCAATCGGCCGGACTAGCGGGAGCTGAGCAGTTCTTC
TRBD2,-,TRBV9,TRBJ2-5,CASSSSELAGGETQYF,TGTGCCAGCAGCTCCTCGGAGCTAGCGGGAGGAGAGACCCAGTACTTC
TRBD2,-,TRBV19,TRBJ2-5,CASSATLAGQETQYF,TGTGCCAGTAGCGCGACCCTAGCGGGCCAAGAGACCCAGTACTTC
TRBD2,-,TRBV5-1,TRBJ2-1,CASSLPLAGVGNEQFF,TGCGCCAGCAGCCTACCCCTAGCGGGAGTTGGCAATGAGCAGTTCTTC
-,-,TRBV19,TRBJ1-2,CASSISSYGYTF,TGTGCCAGTAGTATTAGCAGCTATGGCTACACCTTC
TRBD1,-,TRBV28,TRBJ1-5,CASTGGTGGQPQHF,TGTGCCAGCACCGGGGGGACAGGGGGTCAGCCCCAGCATTTT
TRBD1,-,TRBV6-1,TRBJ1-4,CASSERQGENEKLFF,TGTGCCAGCAGTGAGCGACAGGGCGAAAATGAAAAACTGTTTTTT
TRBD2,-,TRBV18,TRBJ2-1,CASSPLNIIAGTTYEQFF,TGTGCCAGCTCACCACTAAATATAATAGCGGGAACCACCTATGAGCAGTTCTTC
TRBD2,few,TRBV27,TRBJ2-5,CASSRSSGRSETQYF,TGTGCCAGCAGTAGATCTAGCGGGAGGAGTGAGACCCAGTACTTC
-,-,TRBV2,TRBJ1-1,CASSAGGAEAFF,TGTGCCAGCAGTGCGGGTGGGGCAGAAGCTTTCTTT
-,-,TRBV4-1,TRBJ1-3,CASSQDRAGSTGNTIYF,TGCGCCAGCAGCCAAGATAGGGCAGGGTCAACTGGAAACACCATATATTTT
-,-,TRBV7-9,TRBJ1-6,CASTLGGSYNSPLHF,TGTGCCAGCACCCTAGGGGGATCCTATAATTCACCCCTCCACTTT
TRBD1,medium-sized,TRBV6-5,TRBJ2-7,CATGETGLMYEQYF,TGTGCCACGGGCGAGACAGGGCTCATGTACGAGCAGTACTTC
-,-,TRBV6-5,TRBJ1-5,CASSYSLGGQPQHF,TGTGCCAGCAGTTACTCCCTTGGAGGGCAGCCCCAGCATTTT
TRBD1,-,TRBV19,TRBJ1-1,CASRSTGTGVIFTEAFF,TGTGCCAGTAGGTCCACTGGGACAGGGGTCATTTTCACTGAAGCTTTCTTT
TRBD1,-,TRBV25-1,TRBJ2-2,CASSATGQGASTGELFF,TGTGCCAGCAGTGCGACGGGACAGGGGGCAAGCACCGGGGAGCTGTTTTTT
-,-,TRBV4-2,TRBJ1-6,CASSQEGAASYNSPLHF,TGTGCCAGCAGCCAAGAAGGGGCAGCCTCCTATAATTCACCCCTCCACTTT
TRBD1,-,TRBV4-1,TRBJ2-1,CASSHYGTERGNEQFF,TGCGCCAGCAGCCATTACGGGACAGAAAGAGGGAATGAGCAGTTCTTC
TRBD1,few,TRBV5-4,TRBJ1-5,CASSMEGAKPQHF,TGTGCCAGCAGCATGGAGGGGGCTAAGCCCCAGCATTTT
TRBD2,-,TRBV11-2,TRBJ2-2,CASSLDLRTSGTGELFF,TGTGCCAGCAGCTTGGATCTGCGGACTAGCGGAACCGGGGAGCTGTTTTTT
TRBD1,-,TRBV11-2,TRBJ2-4,CASSLGQAIAKNIQYF,TGTGCCAGCAGCTTGGGACAGGCCATAGCCAAAAACATTCAGTACTTC
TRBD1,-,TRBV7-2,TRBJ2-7,CASSLQGAPDEQYF,TGTGCCAGCAGCCTTCAGGGGGCGCCCGACGAGCAGTACTTC
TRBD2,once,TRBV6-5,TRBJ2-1,CASRINSGTYNEQFF,TGTGCCAGCAGAATCAATAGCGGGACCTACAATGAGCAGTTCTTC
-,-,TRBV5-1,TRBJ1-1,CASSLDRGMNTEAFF,TGCGCCAGCAGCTTGGATAGGGGGATGAACACTGAAGCTTTCTTT
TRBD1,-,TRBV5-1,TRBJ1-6,CASSLEAGTGESPLHF,TGCGCCAGCAGCTTGGAAGCGGGGACAGGGGAATCACCCCTCCACTTT
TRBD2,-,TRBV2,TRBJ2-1,CASSAAGTSGGRWIF,TGTGCCAGCAGCGCCGCCGGGACTAGCGGGGGGCGTTGGATCTTC
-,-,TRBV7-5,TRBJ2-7,CARSLGAGTYEQYF,TGTGCCAGAAGCTTAGGAGCGGGCACCTACGAGCAGTACTTC
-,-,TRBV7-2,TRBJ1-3,CASSLGAAGNTIYF,TGTGCCAGCAGCTTAGGGGCAGCTGGAAACACCATATATTTT
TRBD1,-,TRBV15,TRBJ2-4,CATSREPGQGFENIQYF,TGTGCCACCAGCAGGGAACCGGGACAGGGGTTCGAAAACATTCAGTACTTC
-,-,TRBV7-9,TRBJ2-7,CASSPQGSSYEQYF,TGTGCCAGCAGCCCCCAGGGCAGCTCCTACGAGCAGTACTTC